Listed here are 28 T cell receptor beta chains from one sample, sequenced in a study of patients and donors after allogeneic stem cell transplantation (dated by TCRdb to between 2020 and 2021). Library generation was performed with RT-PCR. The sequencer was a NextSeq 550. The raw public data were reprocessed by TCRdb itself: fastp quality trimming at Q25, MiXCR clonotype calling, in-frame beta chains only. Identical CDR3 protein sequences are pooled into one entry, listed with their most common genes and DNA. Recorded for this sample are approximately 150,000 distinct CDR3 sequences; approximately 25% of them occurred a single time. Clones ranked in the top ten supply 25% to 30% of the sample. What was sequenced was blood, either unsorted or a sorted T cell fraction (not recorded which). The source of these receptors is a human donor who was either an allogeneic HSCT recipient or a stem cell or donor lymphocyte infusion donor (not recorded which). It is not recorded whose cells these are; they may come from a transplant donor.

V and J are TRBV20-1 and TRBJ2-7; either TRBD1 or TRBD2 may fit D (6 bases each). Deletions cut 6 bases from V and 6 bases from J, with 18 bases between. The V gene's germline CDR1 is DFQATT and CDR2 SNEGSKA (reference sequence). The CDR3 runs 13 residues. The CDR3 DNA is TGCAGTGCCCCCAACGGGGGCACTAGCGAGCAGTACTTC. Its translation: CSAPNGGTSEQYF.

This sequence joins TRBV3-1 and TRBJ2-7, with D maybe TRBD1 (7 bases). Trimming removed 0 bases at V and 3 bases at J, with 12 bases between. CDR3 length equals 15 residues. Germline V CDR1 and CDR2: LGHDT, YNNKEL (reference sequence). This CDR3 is CASSQDPRGVYEQYF. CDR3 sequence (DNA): TGTGCCAGCAGCCAAGATCCCAGGGGGGTCTACGAGCAGTACTTC.

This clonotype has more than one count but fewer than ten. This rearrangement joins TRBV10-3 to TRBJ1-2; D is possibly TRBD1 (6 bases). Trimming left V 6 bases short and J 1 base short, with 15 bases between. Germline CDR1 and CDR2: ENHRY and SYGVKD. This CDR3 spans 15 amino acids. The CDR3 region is CAIRAWTDRNYGYTF. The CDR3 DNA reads TGTGCCATCAGGGCCTGGACAGATCGTAACTATGGCTACACCTTC.

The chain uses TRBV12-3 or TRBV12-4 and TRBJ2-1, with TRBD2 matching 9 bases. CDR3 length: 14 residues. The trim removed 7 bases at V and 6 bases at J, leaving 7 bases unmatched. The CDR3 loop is CASTVAGGGNEQFF. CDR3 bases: TGTGCCAGCACAGTGGCGGGAGGGGGCAATGAGCAGTTCTTC.

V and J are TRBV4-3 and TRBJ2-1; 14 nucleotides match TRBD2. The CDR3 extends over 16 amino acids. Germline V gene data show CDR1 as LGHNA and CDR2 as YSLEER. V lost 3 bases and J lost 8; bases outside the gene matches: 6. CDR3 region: CASSQGLAGEWYEQFF. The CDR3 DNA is TGCGCCAGCAGCCAGGGACTAGCGGGAGAATGGTATGAGCAGTTCTTC.

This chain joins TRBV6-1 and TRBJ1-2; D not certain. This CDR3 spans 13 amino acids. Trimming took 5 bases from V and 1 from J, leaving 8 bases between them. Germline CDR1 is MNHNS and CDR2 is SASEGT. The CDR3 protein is CASSTRYNYGYTF. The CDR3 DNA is TGTGCCAGCAGTACCCGTTATAACTATGGCTACACCTTC.

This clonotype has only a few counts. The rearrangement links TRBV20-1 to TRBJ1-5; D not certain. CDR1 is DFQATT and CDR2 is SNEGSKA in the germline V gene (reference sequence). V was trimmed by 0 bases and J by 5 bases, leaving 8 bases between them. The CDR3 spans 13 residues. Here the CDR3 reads CSARDGFYQPQHF. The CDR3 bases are TGCAGTGCTAGAGATGGCTTTTATCAGCCCCAGCATTTT.

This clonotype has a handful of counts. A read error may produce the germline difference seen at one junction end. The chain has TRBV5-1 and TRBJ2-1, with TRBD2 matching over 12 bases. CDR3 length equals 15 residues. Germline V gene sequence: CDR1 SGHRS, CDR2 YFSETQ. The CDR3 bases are TGTGCCAGCAGCCTAGGACTAGCGGGATTCAATGAGCAGTTCTTC. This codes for CASSLGLAGFNEQFF.

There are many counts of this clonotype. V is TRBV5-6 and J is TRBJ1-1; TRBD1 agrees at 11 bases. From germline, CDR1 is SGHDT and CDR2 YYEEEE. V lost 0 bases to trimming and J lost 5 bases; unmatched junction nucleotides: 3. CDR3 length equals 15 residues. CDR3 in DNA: TGTGCCAGCAGCTTGGTGGACAGGGGGCGGACTGAAGCTTTCTTT. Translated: CASSLVDRGRTEAFF.

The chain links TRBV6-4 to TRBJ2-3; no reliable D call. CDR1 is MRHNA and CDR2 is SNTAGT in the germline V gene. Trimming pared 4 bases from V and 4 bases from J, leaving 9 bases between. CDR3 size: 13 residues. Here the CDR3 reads CASSVGFADTQYF. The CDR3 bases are TGTGCCAGCAGTGTGGGGTTCGCAGATACGCAGTATTTT.

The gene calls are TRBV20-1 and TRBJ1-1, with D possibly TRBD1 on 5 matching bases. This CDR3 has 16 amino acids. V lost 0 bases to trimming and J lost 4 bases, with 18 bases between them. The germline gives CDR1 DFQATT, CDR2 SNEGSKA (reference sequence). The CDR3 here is CSAREHALRGGTEAFF. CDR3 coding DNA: TGCAGTGCTAGAGAGCACGCGCTCCGGGGGGGCACTGAAGCTTTCTTT.

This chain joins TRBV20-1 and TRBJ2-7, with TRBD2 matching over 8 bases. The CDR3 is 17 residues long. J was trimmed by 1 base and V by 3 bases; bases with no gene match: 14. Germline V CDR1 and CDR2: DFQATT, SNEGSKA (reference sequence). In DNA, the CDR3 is TGCAGTGCTAGGGGTGAAGCGGGAGAAGGGGTATCCTACGAGCAGTACTTC. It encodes CSARGEAGEGVSYEQYF.

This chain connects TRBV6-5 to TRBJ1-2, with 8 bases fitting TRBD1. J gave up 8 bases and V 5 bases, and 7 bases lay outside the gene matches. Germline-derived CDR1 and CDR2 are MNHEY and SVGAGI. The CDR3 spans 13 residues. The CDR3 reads CASSTDRTGGYTF. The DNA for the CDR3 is TGTGCCAGCAGTACGGACAGGACAGGGGGCTACACCTTC.

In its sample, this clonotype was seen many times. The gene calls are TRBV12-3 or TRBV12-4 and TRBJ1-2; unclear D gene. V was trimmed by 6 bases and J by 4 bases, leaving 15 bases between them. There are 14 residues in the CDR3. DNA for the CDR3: TGTGCCAGCAGCCCCCGGCCGATTCTCTATGGCTACACCTTC. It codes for CASSPRPILYGYTF.

CDR3 amino acids: CAILRDSDYGYTF. As DNA, the CDR3 is TGTGCCATACTAAGGGATTCGGACTATGGCTACACCTTC. The chain is built from TRBV12-3 or TRBV12-4 and TRBJ1-2; no clear D. This CDR3 is 13 amino acids long. With 10 bases removed from V and 3 bases from J, the gap between germline ends came to 15 bases.

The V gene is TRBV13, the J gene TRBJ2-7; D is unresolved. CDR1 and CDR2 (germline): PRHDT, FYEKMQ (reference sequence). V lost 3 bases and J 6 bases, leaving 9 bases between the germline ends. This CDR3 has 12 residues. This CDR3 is CASSFSPAEQYF. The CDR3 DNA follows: TGTGCCAGCAGCTTCTCACCGGCCGAGCAGTACTTC.

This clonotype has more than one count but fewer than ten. The CDR3 protein is CAWKDYGSNQPQHF. CDR3 coding DNA: TGTGCCTGGAAAGATTACGGAAGCAATCAGCCCCAGCATTTT. The chain joins TRBV30 to TRBJ1-5, with D unclear. V lost 4 bases, J lost 1 base, and 11 bases lay in between. This CDR3 spans 14 amino acids. Germline V CDR1 and CDR2: GTSNPN, SVGIG (reference sequence).

The CDR3 sequence is CASSSGQGTGGNQPQHF. CDR3 nucleotide sequence: TGTGCCAGCAGTTCGGGACAGGGAACCGGCGGCAATCAGCCCCAGCATTTT. The chain links TRBV6-2 or TRBV6-3 to TRBJ1-5, with 9 bases lining up with TRBD1. The CDR3 has 17 residues. The J segment lost 2 bases and the V segment lost 4 bases, leaving 9 bases of the junction unmatched. Germline CDR1 and CDR2: MNHEY and SVGEGT.

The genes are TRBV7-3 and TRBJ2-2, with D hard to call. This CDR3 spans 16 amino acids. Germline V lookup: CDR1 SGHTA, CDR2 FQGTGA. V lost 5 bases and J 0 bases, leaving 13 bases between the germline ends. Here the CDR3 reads CASSPVDLSNTGELFF. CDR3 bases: TGTGCCAGCAGCCCGGTCGATCTATCGAACACCGGGGAGCTGTTTTTT.

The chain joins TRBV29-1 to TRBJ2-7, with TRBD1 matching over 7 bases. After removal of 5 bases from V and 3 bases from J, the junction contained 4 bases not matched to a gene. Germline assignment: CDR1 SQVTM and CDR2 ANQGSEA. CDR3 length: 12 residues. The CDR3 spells CSVRTGDYEQYF. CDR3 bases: TGCAGCGTTAGGACAGGCGACTACGAGCAGTACTTC.

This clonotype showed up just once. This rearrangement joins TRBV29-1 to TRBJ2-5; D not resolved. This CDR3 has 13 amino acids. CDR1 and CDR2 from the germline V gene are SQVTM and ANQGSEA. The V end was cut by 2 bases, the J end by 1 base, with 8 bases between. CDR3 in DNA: TGCAGCGTTGAAAGGGCCTTCCAAGAGACCCAGTACTTC. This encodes CSVERAFQETQYF.

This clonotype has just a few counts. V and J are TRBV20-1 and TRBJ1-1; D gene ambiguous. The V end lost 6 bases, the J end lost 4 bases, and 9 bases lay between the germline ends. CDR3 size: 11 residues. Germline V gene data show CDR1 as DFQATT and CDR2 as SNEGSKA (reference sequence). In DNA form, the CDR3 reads TGCAGTGCGGGAATAGGCACTGAAGCTTTCTTT. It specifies CSAGIGTEAFF.

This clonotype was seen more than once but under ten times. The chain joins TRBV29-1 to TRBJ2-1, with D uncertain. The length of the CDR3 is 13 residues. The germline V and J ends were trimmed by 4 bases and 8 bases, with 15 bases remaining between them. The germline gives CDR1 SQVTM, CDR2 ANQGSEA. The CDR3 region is CSVGVTMGDEQFF. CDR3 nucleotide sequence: TGCAGCGTTGGGGTGACCATGGGCGATGAGCAGTTCTTC.

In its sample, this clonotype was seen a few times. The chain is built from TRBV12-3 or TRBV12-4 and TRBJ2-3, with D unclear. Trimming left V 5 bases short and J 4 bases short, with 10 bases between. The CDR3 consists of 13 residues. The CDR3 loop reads CASSLAVADTQYF. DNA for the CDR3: TGTGCCAGCAGTCTTGCGGTGGCAGATACGCAGTATTTT.

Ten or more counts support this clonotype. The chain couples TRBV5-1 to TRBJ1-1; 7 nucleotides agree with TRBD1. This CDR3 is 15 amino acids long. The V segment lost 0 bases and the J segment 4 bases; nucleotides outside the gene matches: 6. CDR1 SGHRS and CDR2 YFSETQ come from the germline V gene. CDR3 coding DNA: TGCGCCAGCAGCTTGGAGGGTTCAGGGGGCACTGAAGCTTTCTTT. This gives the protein CASSLEGSGGTEAFF.

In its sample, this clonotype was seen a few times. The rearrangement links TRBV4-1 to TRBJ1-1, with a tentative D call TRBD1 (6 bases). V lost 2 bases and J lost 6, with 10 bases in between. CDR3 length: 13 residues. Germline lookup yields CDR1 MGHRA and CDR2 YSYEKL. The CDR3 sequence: CASSQIRGPEAFF. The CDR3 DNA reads TGCGCCAGCAGCCAAATCCGGGGGCCTGAAGCTTTCTTT.

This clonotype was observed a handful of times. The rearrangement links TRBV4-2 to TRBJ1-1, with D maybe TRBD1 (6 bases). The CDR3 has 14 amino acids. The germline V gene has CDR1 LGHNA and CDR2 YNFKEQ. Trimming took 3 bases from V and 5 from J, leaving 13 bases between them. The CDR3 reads CASSQEGGRTEAFF. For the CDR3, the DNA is TGTGCCAGCAGCCAGGAGGGGGGACGGACTGAAGCTTTCTTT.

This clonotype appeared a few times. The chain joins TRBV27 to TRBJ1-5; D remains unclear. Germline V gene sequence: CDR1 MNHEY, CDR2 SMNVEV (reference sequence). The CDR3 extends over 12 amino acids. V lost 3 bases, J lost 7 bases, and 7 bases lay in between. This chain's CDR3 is CASSFEGQPQHF. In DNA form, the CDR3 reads TGTGCCAGCAGTTTTGAAGGACAGCCCCAGCATTTT.